This entry is about one TCR beta chain. The data were taken from a study of blood T cell repertoires in COVID-19. Trimming took off 0 bases at V and 2 bases at J, with 8 bases between the two ends. The CDR3 is 15 amino acids. Germline-derived CDR1 and CDR2 are LNHDA and SQIVND (reference sequence). How the authors handled the data: Reference gene primer amplification gave estimated nucleated cell counts. Profiled with immunoSEQ multiplex PCR; TCRdb holds only in-frame clones, not every one. Clone size and V and J calls were adopted from that table, with D and trimming inferred from the DNA. The sample lists over 85,000 clones; roughly nine tenths were seen once.

This clonotype was obtained from a woman aged 45-65 years with COVID-19, enrolled during active disease. This chain uses TRBV19 with TRBJ2-1, with D uncertain. The sample taken for sequencing was peripheral blood. For the CDR3, the DNA is TGTGCCAGTAGTATAGACCAACGGGCCTACAATGAGCAGTTCTTC. It encodes CASSIDQRAYNEQFF.